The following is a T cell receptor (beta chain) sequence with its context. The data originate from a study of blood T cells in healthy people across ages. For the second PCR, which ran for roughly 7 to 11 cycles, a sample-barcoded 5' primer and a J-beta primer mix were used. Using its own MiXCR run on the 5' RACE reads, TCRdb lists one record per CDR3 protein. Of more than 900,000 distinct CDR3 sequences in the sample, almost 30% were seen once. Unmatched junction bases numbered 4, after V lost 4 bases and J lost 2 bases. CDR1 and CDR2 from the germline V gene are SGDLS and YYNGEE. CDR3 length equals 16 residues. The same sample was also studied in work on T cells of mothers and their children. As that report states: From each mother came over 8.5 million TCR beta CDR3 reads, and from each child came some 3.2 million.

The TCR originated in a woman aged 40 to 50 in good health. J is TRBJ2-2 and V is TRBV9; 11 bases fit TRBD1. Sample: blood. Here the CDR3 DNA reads TGTGCCAGCAGCCCCGGGACAGGGGGAAACACCGGGGAGCTGTTTTTT. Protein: CASSPGTGGNTGELFF.